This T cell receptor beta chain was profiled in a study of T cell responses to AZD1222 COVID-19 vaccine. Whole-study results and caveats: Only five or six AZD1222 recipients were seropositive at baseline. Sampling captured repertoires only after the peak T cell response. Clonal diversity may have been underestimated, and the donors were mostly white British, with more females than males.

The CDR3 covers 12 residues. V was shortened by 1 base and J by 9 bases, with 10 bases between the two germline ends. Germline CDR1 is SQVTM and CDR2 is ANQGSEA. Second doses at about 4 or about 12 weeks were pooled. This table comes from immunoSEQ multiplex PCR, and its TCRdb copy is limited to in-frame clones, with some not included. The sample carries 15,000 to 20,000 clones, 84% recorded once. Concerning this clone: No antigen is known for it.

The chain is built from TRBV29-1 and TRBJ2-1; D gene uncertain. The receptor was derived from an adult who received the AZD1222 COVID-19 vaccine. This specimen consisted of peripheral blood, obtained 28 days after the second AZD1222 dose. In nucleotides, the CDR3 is TGCAGCGTTGAAGTTTGGGGAACTGAGCAGTTCTTC. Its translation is CSVEVWGTEQFF.